This T cell receptor (beta chain) appears in the sequencing data of a study of blood T cell repertoires in COVID-19. Turning to the study itself: The samples span acute and convalescent COVID-19 from the United States, Italy and Spain. PBMCs, B-cell-depleted T cells, or T cells provided the cDNA or gDNA that made up the material.

In the original analysis: By means of reference gene primer amplification, nucleated cell counts were estimated. TCRdb keeps only in-frame clones here, not all; method: immunoSEQ multiplex PCR. That table gives V, J and clone size, and the DNA gave D and trimming. The repertoire holds tens of thousands of clones, with roughly 84% as singletons. After removal of 6 bases from V and 4 bases from J, the junction contained 11 bases not matched to a gene. The CDR3 extends over 15 amino acids. The V gene's germline CDR1 is MNHNY and CDR2 SVGAGI (reference sequence). The TCR comes from a woman aged 55-69 years with acute or convalescent COVID-19. Input material: peripheral blood. The rearrangement uses TRBV6-6 and TRBJ2-7, with 8 nucleotides matching TRBD1. CDR3 loop: CASSDSGGGRYEQYF. CDR3 DNA: TGTGCCAGCAGCGATTCAGGGGGCGGAAGATACGAGCAGTACTTC.